This is a list of T cell receptor beta chains from one sample in a study of naive and memory T cell subsets. TCRdb recomputed calls from the UMI-ligation and nested PCR reads with MiXCR, one row per CDR3 protein. The sample lists tens of thousands of distinct CDR3 sequences, about an eighth occurring once. The specimen was central memory CD4+ T cells from blood. The receptor set was obtained from a human donor in good health. The CDR3 runs from the conserved cysteine through the conserved F or W. A D gene is named only where the DNA matches it firmly. The size field is filled for only some rows; it gives once, few, many or a size class.

CDR3,DNA,size,V,D,J
CASSSRPGAYEQYF,TGTGCCAGCAGCTCTCGCCCCGGGGCCTACGAGCAGTACTTC,many,TRBV13,-,TRBJ2-7
CASSHGRPDGEQYF,TGTGCCAGCAGCCATGGACGACCGGACGGCGAGCAGTACTTC,few,TRBV3-1,-,TRBJ2-7
CASSFRGGGGQETQYF,TGCGCCAGCAGCTTTCGTGGCGGAGGGGGCCAAGAGACCCAGTACTTC,many,TRBV5-1,-,TRBJ2-5
CASSDREMRYEQYF,TGTGCCAGCTCCGACCGGGAGATGAGGTACGAGCAGTACTTC,-,TRBV18,-,TRBJ2-7
CASSLDSPSETFTDTQYF,TGTGCCAGCAGCTTAGATTCACCGAGCGAGACTTTCACAGATACGCAGTATTTT,many,TRBV7-2,-,TRBJ2-3
CATYWYKRTTGPLAKNIQYF,TGTGCCACCTATTGGTATAAGAGGACAACCGGCCCTCTAGCCAAAAACATTCAGTACTTC,few,TRBV24-1,-,TRBJ2-4
CASSWGTDTQYF,TGTGCCAGCAGCTGGGGCACAGATACGCAGTATTTT,many,TRBV7-2,-,TRBJ2-3
CASSLMTREFNQPQHF,TGTGCCAGCAGTTTAATGACCAGGGAGTTCAATCAGCCCCAGCATTTT,-,TRBV7-8,-,TRBJ1-5
CASSRGSTEDTQYF,TGTGCCAGTAGTAGGGGCAGTACTGAAGATACGCAGTATTTT,-,TRBV19,-,TRBJ2-3
CASSEGGGPDTQYF,TGTGCCAGCAGTGAGGGAGGGGGCCCAGATACGCAGTATTTT,-,TRBV6-1,-,TRBJ2-3
CAGSGRDADTQYF,TGTGCCGGTAGCGGGAGGGATGCAGATACGCAGTATTTT,-,TRBV30,TRBD2,TRBJ2-3
CASSPGGTSGRVEQFF,TGTGCCAGCAGTCCTGGCGGGACTAGCGGGAGAGTTGAGCAGTTCTTC,many,TRBV4-2,TRBD2,TRBJ2-1
CASSEAFRGSGTEAFF,TGTGCCAGCAGTGAAGCTTTCAGGGGTTCGGGCACTGAAGCTTTCTTT,few,TRBV2,-,TRBJ1-1
CASSGEGNTIYF,TGTGCCAGCAGTGGAGAAGGGAACACCATATATTTT,many,TRBV6-1,-,TRBJ1-3
CASSSTGLAKNIQYF,TGTGCCAGCAGTTCGACAGGGCTAGCCAAAAACATTCAGTACTTC,few,TRBV28,TRBD1,TRBJ2-4
CAIGQEHSYEQYF,TGTGCCATCGGACAGGAGCACTCCTACGAGCAGTACTTC,few,TRBV10-3,TRBD1,TRBJ2-7
CASSQVGEGSEQFF,TGCGCCAGCAGCCAAGTCGGTGAGGGGAGTGAGCAGTTCTTC,-,TRBV4-1,-,TRBJ2-1
CSTRSGDTQYF,TGCAGCACGAGGAGCGGCGATACGCAGTATTTT,-,TRBV29-1,-,TRBJ2-3
CASSQGDRGKQFF,TGCGCCAGCAGCCAAGGTGACAGGGGCAAGCAGTTCTTC,many,TRBV4-1,TRBD1,TRBJ2-1
CASSYSIGTGGPYEQYF,TGTGCCAGCAGTTACTCAATAGGGACAGGCGGACCCTACGAGCAGTACTTC,-,TRBV6-5,TRBD1,TRBJ2-7
CSASPQGRDNSPLHF,TGCAGTGCTAGTCCCCAGGGGAGGGATAATTCACCCCTCCACTTT,few,TRBV20-1,-,TRBJ1-6
CASSQESGPLHF,TGTGCCAGCAGCCAAGAATCAGGACCCCTCCACTTT,few,TRBV4-2,-,TRBJ1-6
CSALGTSGNHNEQFF,TGCAGTGCTTTAGGGACTAGCGGGAACCACAATGAGCAGTTCTTC,many,TRBV20-1,TRBD2,TRBJ2-1